This T cell receptor beta chain was observed in a study of beta chain features in type 1 diabetes. Broader study findings: Within the patient group, naive, central memory and Treg TCRB repertoires appeared more similar to each other than within healthy donors. Equally in patients and controls, shorter templates might have been favored by PCR. The study found moderately but significantly shorter TCRB CDR3s in all four CD4+ subsets of Type 1 diabetes patients.

What was sequenced were expressed TCRB transcripts, since all of the isolated RNA had been reverse transcribed. Measured with immunoSEQ multiplex PCR; TCRdb has only the in-frame clones, and not every one. The repertoire holds about 150,000 clones, with about 9.1% as singletons. It was one heparinised blood draw, averaging around 110 mL, that each donor gave. This clone appeared a few times. Its specificity is not known. The CDR3 loop spans 14 amino acids. The J segment lost 5 bases and the V segment lost 5 bases, leaving 7 bases of the junction unmatched. Looked up from germline, CDR1 is SGHTA and CDR2 is FQGTGA.

The sequence came from a woman under 30 in good health. Sequencing input: central memory CD4+ T cells from blood. The chain uses TRBV7-3 and TRBJ1-1; 8 bases map to TRBD1. The CDR3, as DNA: TGTGCCAGCAGCCCTCAGGGGGCGTATACTGAAGCTTTCTTT. Translated: CASSPQGAYTEAFF.